Listed below are T cell receptor beta chains from one sample, sequenced in a study of blood T cell repertoires in COVID-19. The data were produced by immunoSEQ multiplex PCR, yet TCRdb's version contains in-frame clones alone and is incomplete. Of roughly 150,000 clones in the sample, 75% to 90% were seen once. The sequencing sample was made of peripheral blood. The receptors originated from a young man with COVID-19, enrolled during active disease. CDR3s leave out the opening cysteine and the closing phenylalanine or tryptophan. Fields, in order: V gene, CDR3 protein.

TRBV19,ASSPSTGRDNSPLH
TRBV13,ASSVPSGLSPEQY
TRBV11-2,ASSLQLAHTGELF
TRBV28,GTGDNNSPLH
TRBV29-1,SATTGSGYT
TRBV7-6,ASSLGTGPYGYT
TRBV13,ASSVRDIPTNEKLF
TRBV11-2,ASSLEASGSYEQY
TRBV20-1,SARDRERGI
TRBV19,ASSYLREGPSTDTQY
TRBV13,ASSLNEENREQY
TRBV29-1,SVGRTGENYGYT
TRBV24-1,ATPWDSSDTGELF
TRBV7-2,ASSTGTGVFYGYT
TRBV9,ASSVGGETEAF
TRBV28,ASSLAQTDQETQY
TRBV19,ASKPGQTAYEQY
TRBV28,ASSPSLIALAANEQF
TRBV30,AWSAWGGSEGYT
TRBV19,ASSIWTGANEKLF
TRBV28,ASSLRRRQGRSPLH
TRBV28,ASSPNRGYNEKLL
TRBV9,ASSVALQETSTDTQY
TRBV18,ASSPIGLDEQY
TRBV20-1,SASGQVSYEQY
TRBV7-9,ASSTPTRGYT
TRBV11-2,ASSSLKGQPYEQY
TRBV15,ATSRERYSGNTIY
TRBV7-8,ASSPNRFGSYNEQF
TRBV28,ASRAPSGANVLT
TRBV28,ASRDENGVEKLL
TRBV19,ASRVSDSGANVLT
TRBV28,ASSHVPWGASRLAGGRGNEQF
TRBV9,ASSVTELSTDTQY
TRBV9,ASSAGHSYNEQF
TRBV14,ASSQRGVSTDTQY
TRBV10-2,ATGAPDIQY
TRBV7-2,ASSLVWSRVLTDTQY
TRBV12-5,ASGPTNAPGLAGAERRTGELF
TRBV15,ATSRDISGYGYT